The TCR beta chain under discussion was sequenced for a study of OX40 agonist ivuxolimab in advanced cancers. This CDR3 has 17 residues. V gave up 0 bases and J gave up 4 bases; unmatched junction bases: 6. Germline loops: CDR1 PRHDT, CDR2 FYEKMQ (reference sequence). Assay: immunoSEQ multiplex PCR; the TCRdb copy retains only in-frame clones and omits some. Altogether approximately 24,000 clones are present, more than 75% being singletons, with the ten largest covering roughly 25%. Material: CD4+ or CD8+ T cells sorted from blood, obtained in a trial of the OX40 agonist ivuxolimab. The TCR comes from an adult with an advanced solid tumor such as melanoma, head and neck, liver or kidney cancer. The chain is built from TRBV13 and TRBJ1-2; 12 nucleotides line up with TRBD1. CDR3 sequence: CASSLGGQGAEGYGYTF. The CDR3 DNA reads TGTGCCAGCAGCTTAGGGGGACAGGGGGCGGAGGGCTATGGCTACACCTTC.